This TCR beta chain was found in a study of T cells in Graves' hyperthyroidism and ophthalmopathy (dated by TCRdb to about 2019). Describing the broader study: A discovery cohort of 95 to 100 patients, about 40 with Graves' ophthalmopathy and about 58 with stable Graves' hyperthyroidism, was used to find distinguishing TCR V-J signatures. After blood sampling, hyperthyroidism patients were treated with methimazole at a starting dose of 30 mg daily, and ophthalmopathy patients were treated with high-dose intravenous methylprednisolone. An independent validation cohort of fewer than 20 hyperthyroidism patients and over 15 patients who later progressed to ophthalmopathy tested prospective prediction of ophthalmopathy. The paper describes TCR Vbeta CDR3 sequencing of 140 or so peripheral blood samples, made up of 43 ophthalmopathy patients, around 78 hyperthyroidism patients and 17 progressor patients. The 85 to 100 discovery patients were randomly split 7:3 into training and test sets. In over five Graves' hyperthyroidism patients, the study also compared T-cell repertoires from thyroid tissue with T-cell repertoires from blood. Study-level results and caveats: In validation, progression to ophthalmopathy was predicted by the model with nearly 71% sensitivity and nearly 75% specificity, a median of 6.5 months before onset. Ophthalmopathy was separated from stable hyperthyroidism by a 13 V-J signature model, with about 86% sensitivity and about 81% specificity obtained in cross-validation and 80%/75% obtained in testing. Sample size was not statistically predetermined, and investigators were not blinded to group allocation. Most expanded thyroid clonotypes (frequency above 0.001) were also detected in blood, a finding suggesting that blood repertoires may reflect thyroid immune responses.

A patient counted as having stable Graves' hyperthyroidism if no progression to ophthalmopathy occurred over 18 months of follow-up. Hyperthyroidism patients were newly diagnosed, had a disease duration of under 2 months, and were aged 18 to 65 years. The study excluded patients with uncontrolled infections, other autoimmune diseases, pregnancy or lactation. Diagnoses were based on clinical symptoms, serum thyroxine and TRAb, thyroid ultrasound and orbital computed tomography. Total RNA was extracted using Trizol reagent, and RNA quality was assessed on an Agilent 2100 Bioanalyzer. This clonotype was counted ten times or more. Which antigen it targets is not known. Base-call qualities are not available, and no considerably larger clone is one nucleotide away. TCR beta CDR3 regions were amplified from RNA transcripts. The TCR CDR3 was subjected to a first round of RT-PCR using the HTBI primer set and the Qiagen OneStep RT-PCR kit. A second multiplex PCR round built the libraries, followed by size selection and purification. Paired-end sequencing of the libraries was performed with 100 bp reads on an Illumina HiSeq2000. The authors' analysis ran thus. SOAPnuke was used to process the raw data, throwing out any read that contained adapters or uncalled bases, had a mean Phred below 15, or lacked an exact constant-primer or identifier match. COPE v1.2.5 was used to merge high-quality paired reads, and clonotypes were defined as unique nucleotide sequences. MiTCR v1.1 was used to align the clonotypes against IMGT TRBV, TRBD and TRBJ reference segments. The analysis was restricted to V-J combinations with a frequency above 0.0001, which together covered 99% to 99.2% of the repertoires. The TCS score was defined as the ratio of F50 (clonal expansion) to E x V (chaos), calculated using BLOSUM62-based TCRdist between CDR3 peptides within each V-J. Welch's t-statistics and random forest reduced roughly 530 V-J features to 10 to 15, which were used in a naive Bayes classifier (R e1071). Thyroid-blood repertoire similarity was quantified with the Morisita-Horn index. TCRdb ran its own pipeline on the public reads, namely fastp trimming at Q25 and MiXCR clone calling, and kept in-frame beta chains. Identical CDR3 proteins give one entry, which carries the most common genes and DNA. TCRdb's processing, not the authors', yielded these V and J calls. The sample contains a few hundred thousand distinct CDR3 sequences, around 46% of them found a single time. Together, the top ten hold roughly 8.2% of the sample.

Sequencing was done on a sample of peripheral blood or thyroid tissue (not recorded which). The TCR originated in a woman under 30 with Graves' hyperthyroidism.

The CDR3 amino acid sequence is: CSAMGARYGSPLHF. The sequenced DNA: TGCAGTGCAATGGGGGCGCGTTACGGTTCACCCCTCCACTTT. This sequence uses TRBV20-1 and TRBJ1-6, with TRBD1 tentatively as D gene (6 bases match). Counted from cysteine to phenylalanine, this CDR3 has 14 amino acids. This entry keeps only the CDR3 DNA: 42 bases, framed from base 1. In the germline V gene (reference sequence), CDR1 corresponds to DFQATT and CDR2 to SNEGSKA. V sheds 6 bases and J sheds 9 bases, leaving 18 bases between their ends.